This T cell receptor (beta chain) was sequenced in a study of technical replicates of blood from a handful of donors (dated by TCRdb to between 2016 and 2019). As for this clone: Its target antigen remains unknown. One base away there is no much larger clone; base qualities are not given.

Libraries were prepared through the immunoSEQ multiplex PCR assay. The table was pulled from immuneACCESS by TCRdb, which kept in-frame rearrangements only. Such tables lose some clones; where checked, under half of the loss comes from unresolved V genes, and the rest has no known cause. This sample holds roughly 92,000 clones; 85% to 95% were observed only once. About 0.37% of the sample lies in the top ten. The sequence was obtained from a human donor in good health. The sequenced material came from T cells isolated from PBMCs.

In nucleotide form, the sequence is TGTGCCAGCAGCTTATCTTCGGGAGAGTATAATGAGCAGTTCTTC. Translated, it gives CASSLSSGEYNEQFF. Recombination linked TRBV7-2 to TRBJ2-1; the D gene is possibly TRBD2, with 6 bases matching. CDR1 SGHTA and CDR2 FQGNSA are derived from the germline V gene. The trim is 2 bases for V and 7 bases for J, with a gap of 15 bases between the germline ends. Reading from cysteine to phenylalanine, the CDR3 counts 15 amino acids. Only the CDR3 region is kept as DNA, spanning 45 bases read in frame from base 1.